The clone carrying this T cell receptor beta chain was seen just once. The antigen remains undetermined. A second PCR of about 6 to 12 cycles used a sample-barcoded 5' primer and a J-beta primer mix. A tag from a template-switch adaptor with 12 random nucleotides marked each cDNA molecule. MiXCR, run by TCRdb on the 5' RACE reads, gives a single entry per CDR3 protein. The sample yields about 1.8 million distinct CDR3 sequences, about 49% seen once. This record comes from a study of blood T cells in healthy people across ages. Study results and caveats: Nothing was known about donor CMV status, and this possibly confounded expanded clonotype changes. The recorded TCR beta diversity per million T cells decreased in a roughly linear manner with age. Researchers report that TCR beta diversity correlated strongly with naive T cell percentage.

V was cut by 4 bases and J by 4 bases, with 19 bases left in between. The CDR3 is made up of 16 amino acids. CDR1 and CDR2 (germline): MNHNS, SASEGT. The specimen was blood. The gene calls are TRBV6-1 and TRBJ1-2, with D hard to call. The TCR comes from a woman in her 40s in good health. The CDR3 region is CASSVTPQSGIYGYTF. The CDR3 DNA reads TGTGCCAGCAGTGTAACCCCACAGAGCGGCATCTATGGCTACACCTTC.